Sequencing of this T cell receptor (beta chain) was carried out in a study of patients and donors after allogeneic stem cell transplantation. TCRdb processed the RT-PCR reads anew with MiXCR; each CDR3 protein has one entry. The sample records about 110,000 distinct CDR3 sequences, about a third being singletons. The CDR3 runs to 14 residues. Germline V gene sequence: CDR1 SGDLS, CDR2 YYNGEE. Trimming left V 6 bases short and J 6 bases short, with 15 bases between. The clonotype comes from a human donor who was either an allogeneic HSCT recipient or a stem cell or donor lymphocyte infusion donor (not recorded which). It is not recorded whose cells these are; they may come from a transplant donor. The V and J genes are TRBV9 and TRBJ2-2; weak D call: TRBD2 (5 bases). The sequencing sample was made of blood, either unsorted or a sorted T cell fraction (not recorded which). CDR3 bases: TGTGCCAGCACCAGGACTTCCCACCCCGGGGAGCTGTTTTTT. Translating it yields CASTRTSHPGELFF.